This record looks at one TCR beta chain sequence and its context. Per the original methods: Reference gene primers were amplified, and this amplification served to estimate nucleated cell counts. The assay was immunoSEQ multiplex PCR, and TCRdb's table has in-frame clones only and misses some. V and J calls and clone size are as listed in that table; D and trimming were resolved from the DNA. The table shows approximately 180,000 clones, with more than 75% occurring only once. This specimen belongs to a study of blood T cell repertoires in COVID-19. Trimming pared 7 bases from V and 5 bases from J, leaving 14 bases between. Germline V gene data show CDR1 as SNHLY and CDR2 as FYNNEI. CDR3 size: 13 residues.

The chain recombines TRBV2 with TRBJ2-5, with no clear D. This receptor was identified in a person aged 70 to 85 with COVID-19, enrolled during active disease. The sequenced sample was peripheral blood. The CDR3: CASNTEVSETQYF. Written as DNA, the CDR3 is TGTGCCAGCAATACTGAGGTTTCGGAGACCCAGTACTTC. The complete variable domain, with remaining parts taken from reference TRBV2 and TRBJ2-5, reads EPEVTQTPSHQVTQMGQEVILRCVPISNHLYFYWYRQILGQKVEFLVSFYNNEISEKSEIFDDQFSVERPDGSNFTLKIRSTKLEDSAMYFCASNTEVSETQYFGPGTRLLVL.